The TCR beta chain described here comes from a study of response to subunit inactivated influenza vaccine. The CDR3 contains 17 residues. Germline loops: CDR1 SEHNR, CDR2 FQNEAQ (reference sequence). Trimming took 1 base from V and 2 from J; bases not matched to a gene: 7. Each CDR3 protein gets one entry after TCRdb re-called the RT-PCR reads with MiXCR. The data hold about 530,000 distinct CDR3 sequences, with around 11% observed a single time. Points from the study as a whole: Seasonal influenza vaccination, on each occasion, was suggested by the authors to recruit few new T cells.

As to this clonotype: No antigen is known for it.

This sequence joins TRBV7-9 and TRBJ2-5, with 10 bases identical to TRBD2. The source is a man in his forties or fifties who received an inactivated influenza vaccine. This material consisted of PBMCs from blood, taken on the day of vaccination. Written as DNA, the CDR3 is TGTGCCAGCAGCTTAGGCCTAGCGGGGGCTAAACAAGAGACCCAGTACTTC. Its protein product is CASSLGLAGAKQETQYF.